The sequence of this T cell receptor beta chain was determined in a study of T cell repertoires in aging, cancer and after chemotherapy. Study details: Clear clonal overlap appeared across healthy donor samples taken over several months to years. About 8.9 million TCR reads made up the full dataset. Overall study findings and caveats: Immunological memory after chemotherapy cannot be judged from the repertoire data. Healthy donors lost TCR diversity with age mainly through richness, cancer patients through richness and evenness.

Trimming stripped 2 bases from V and 5 bases from J, with 10 bases between. Germline V gene data show CDR1 as GTSNPN and CDR2 as SVGIG (reference sequence). This CDR3 spans 12 amino acids. The template was genomic DNA from peripheral blood, not RNA. About this clonotype itself: Its cognate antigen is unknown.

A mixed TRB-A/B primer pool amplified rearranged TRB by multiplex touch-down PCR. TCRdb analysed the multiplex PCR reads with MiXCR anew, one entry per CDR3 protein. This sample has around 16,000 distinct CDR3 sequences, with 50% found just once. The chain uses TRBV30 and TRBJ2-7; D might be TRBD2 (6 bases). This TCR came from a human donor in good health. Input material: blood. Here the CDR3 reads CAWSKWGDEQYF. CDR3 nucleotide sequence: TGTGCCTGGAGTAAGTGGGGGGACGAGCAGTACTTC.